These 21 T cell receptor beta chains share one sample of origin, sequenced in a study of OX40 agonist ivuxolimab in advanced cancers. Profiled with immunoSEQ multiplex PCR; TCRdb holds only in-frame clones, not every one. This table holds approximately 86,000 clones, roughly 91% found once. Sample: CD4+ or CD8+ T cells sorted from blood, taken in a trial of the OX40 agonist ivuxolimab. These receptors all stem from an adult with an advanced solid tumor such as melanoma, head and neck, liver or kidney cancer.

This chain uses TRBV29-1 with TRBJ2-7, with 10 bases aligning to TRBD2. J lost 7 bases, V lost 4 bases, and 10 bases had no gene match. Germline CDR1 SQVTM, CDR2 ANQGSEA. The CDR3 spans 14 residues. CDR3 DNA sequence: TGCAGCGTTGGGGGGGGCGGACTAGCGGTTGAGCAGTACTTC. This gives the protein CSVGGGGLAVEQYF.

The chain uses TRBV11-2 and TRBJ1-2; no firm D call. Germline V gene data show CDR1 as SGHAT and CDR2 as FQNNGV. CDR3 length equals 15 residues. V was cut by 3 bases and J by 6 bases, with 17 bases left in between. The DNA for the CDR3 is TGTGCCAGCAGCTTTGTCGATCCTCGAGGGAATGGCTACACCTTC. This translates into CASSFVDPRGNGYTF.

The V and J genes are TRBV28 and TRBJ2-3; D uncertain. The V gene lost 6 bases and the J gene lost 6 bases, with 7 bases spanning the gap. The CDR3 loop spans 11 amino acids. Germline CDR1 is MDHEN and CDR2 is SYDVKM. The CDR3 protein is CASRYGDTQYF. As DNA, the CDR3 is TGTGCCAGCAGGTACGGCGATACGCAGTATTTT.

CDR3 nucleotides: TGTGCCAGCAGCTTACAGGGTAGAGGTGAAAAACTGTTTTTT. This sequence encodes CASSLQGRGEKLFF. The chain is built from TRBV7-9 and TRBJ1-4; TRBD1 might be the D (5 bases). The CDR3 length is 14 residues. Germline CDR1 is SEHNR and CDR2 is FQNEAQ (reference sequence). Trimming left V 2 bases short and J 7 bases short, with 11 bases between.

V is TRBV4-2 and J is TRBJ2-5; the match to TRBD2 covers 10 bases. The J segment lost 4 bases and the V segment lost 2 bases, leaving 7 bases of the junction unmatched. The CDR3 extends over 16 amino acids. In germline, CDR1 is LGHNA, CDR2 YNFKEQ. The CDR3 coding sequence is TGTGCCAGCAGCCAAACGGGGATAGCGGGAGGAGAGACCCAGTACTTC. It codes for CASSQTGIAGGETQYF.

This rearrangement joins TRBV6-5 to TRBJ2-4, with 9 bases aligning to TRBD1. Germline V gives CDR1 MNHEY, CDR2 SVGAGI. This CDR3 is built from 15 residues. V trimming: 5 bases; J trimming: 6 bases; junction bases outside the gene matches: 8. Here the CDR3 reads CASSPPGTGRNIQYF. DNA of the CDR3: TGTGCCAGCAGTCCGCCAGGGACAGGGAGAAACATTCAGTACTTC.

The CDR3 region is CASSLGPGLAGYEQYF. In nucleotides, the CDR3 is TGTGCCAGCAGCTTAGGACCGGGACTAGCGGGCTACGAGCAGTACTTC. The chain uses TRBV7-2 and TRBJ2-7; 12 nucleotides align to TRBD2. The CDR3 has 16 amino acids. V dropped 1 base and J dropped 3; count of bases not matched to a gene: 4. The germline CDR1 and CDR2 sequences are SGHTA and FQGNSA.

The chain has TRBV18 and TRBJ1-1; 7 bases agree with TRBD1. The germline V gene has CDR1 KGHSH and CDR2 LQKENI. The CDR3 extends over 16 amino acids. With V trimmed by 3 bases and J by 5 bases, 12 bases remained unmatched. Written as DNA, the CDR3 is TGTGCCAGCTCACCGCCTTTACAGACAGGGAAAACTGAAGCTTTCTTT. Translation gives CASSPPLQTGKTEAFF.

The genes are TRBV30 and TRBJ2-4; D remains unclear. The germline gives CDR1 GTSNPN, CDR2 SVGIG (reference sequence). This CDR3 spans 15 amino acids. V dropped 2 bases and J dropped 0 bases, with 11 bases sitting between them. CDR3 DNA: TGTGCCTGGAGTCCCACAACCTTAGCCAAAAACATTCAGTACTTC. Protein sequence: CAWSPTTLAKNIQYF.

The V and J genes are TRBV4-2 and TRBJ2-1, with 12 bases that match TRBD2. This CDR3 has 15 residues. The ends lost 4 bases at V and 7 bases at J; junction bases unmatched: 5. The germline V gene has CDR1 LGHNA and CDR2 YNFKEQ. The CDR3 here is CASSRPGTSGNEQFF. For the CDR3, the DNA is TGTGCCAGCAGCCGCCCCGGGACTAGCGGGAATGAGCAGTTCTTC.

J is TRBJ2-3 and V is TRBV6-6; TRBD2 matches 7 bases. V dropped 6 bases and J dropped 3; count of bases not matched to a gene: 6. The germline V gene encodes CDR1 MNHNY and CDR2 SVGAGI (reference sequence). CDR3 size: 14 residues. CDR3 sequence (DNA): TGTGCCAGCAGCCGGGCGGGGGAGACAGATACGCAGTATTTT. It translates to CASSRAGETDTQYF.

The chain combines TRBV5-6 with TRBJ2-7, with D unresolved. Trimming took off 2 bases at V and 7 bases at J, with 7 bases between the two ends. Germline V gene data show CDR1 as SGHDT and CDR2 as YYEEEE. This CDR3 is 11 amino acids long. DNA of the CDR3: TGTGCCAGCAGCTTCTCCCGGGAGCAGTACTTC. It specifies CASSFSREQYF.

The J gene is TRBJ2-7, the V gene TRBV10-3, with 9 bases fitting TRBD2. CDR1 is ENHRY and CDR2 is SYGVKD in the germline V gene. Losses at the gene ends were 4 bases for V and 2 bases for J; bases not matched to a gene: 15. The CDR3 runs 18 residues. CDR3 loop: CAISVSSGSLGRTYEQYF. DNA of the CDR3: TGTGCCATCAGTGTTAGTAGCGGGAGTCTCGGCAGGACCTACGAGCAGTACTTC.

CDR3 bases: TGCGCCAGCAGCTTGTTAGCGGGAGGGCCTACCGGGGAGCTGTTTTTT. This codes for CASSLLAGGPTGELFF. The chain is built from TRBV5-1 and TRBJ2-2; TRBD2 matches at 11 bases. The germline gives CDR1 SGHRS, CDR2 YFSETQ. The CDR3 has 16 residues. V dropped 1 base and J dropped 5; count of bases not matched to a gene: 4.

This clone has a single count. This chain joins TRBV7-9 and TRBJ2-7; no definite D call. The CDR3 length is 15 residues. Trimming left V 5 bases short and J 2 bases short, with 16 bases between. Germline V gene sequence: CDR1 SEHNR, CDR2 FQNEAQ (reference sequence). The DNA of the CDR3 is TGTGCCAGCAGCCCGACTGGCCCTCTAGCCTACGAGCAGTACTTC. The encoded protein is CASSPTGPLAYEQYF.

Only one count was recorded for this clone. CDR3 DNA sequence: TGTGCCAGCAGCCCCCGCTCCGACACCGGGGAGCTGTTTTTT. It is translated as CASSPRSDTGELFF. The V and J genes are TRBV11-2 and TRBJ2-2; D unresolved. The CDR3 loop spans 14 amino acids. Germline-derived CDR1 and CDR2 are SGHAT and FQNNGV. The V gene lost 5 bases and the J gene lost 3 bases, with 10 bases spanning the gap.

The rearrangement joins TRBV25-1 to TRBJ1-1, with D unresolved. There are 13 residues in the CDR3. Germline values: CDR1 MGHDK, CDR2 SYGVNS. V was clipped by 6 bases and J by 2 bases, with 10 bases between them. DNA of the CDR3: TGTGCCAGCAGGGGCGATTTCAACACTGAAGCTTTCTTT. Protein sequence: CASRGDFNTEAFF.

V gene TRBV7-3 combines with J gene TRBJ2-1; 9 bases fit TRBD2. The V and J ends lost 2 bases and 5 bases, in that order; junction bases with no gene match: 13. This CDR3 is 18 amino acids long. Germline V CDR1 and CDR2: SGHTA, FQGTGA. The CDR3 spells CASSLSGRGAGGNNEQFF. The CDR3 DNA reads as TGTGCCAGCAGCTTATCTGGGCGGGGAGCGGGGGGAAACAATGAGCAGTTCTTC.

This chain uses TRBV7-9 with TRBJ2-3; D is possibly TRBD2 (6 bases). The CDR3 extends over 12 amino acids. The V gene's germline CDR1 is SEHNR and CDR2 FQNEAQ (reference sequence). The V end lost 8 bases, the J end lost 1 base, and 7 bases lay between the germline ends. CDR3 loop: CASGEGTDTQYF. The DNA for the CDR3 is TGTGCCAGCGGGGAGGGCACAGATACGCAGTATTTT.

This clone has just one count. This CDR3 is CASSEVGGGGEPQHF. CDR3 DNA: TGTGCCAGCAGTGAAGTAGGAGGGGGCGGGGAGCCCCAGCATTTT. V is TRBV6-1 and J is TRBJ1-5; TRBD1 agrees at 7 bases. The length of the CDR3 is 15 residues. Looked up from germline, CDR1 is MNHNS and CDR2 is SASEGT. V gave up 1 base and J gave up 8 bases; unmatched junction bases: 8.

The chain is built from TRBV4-1 and TRBJ2-2; D is ambiguous. The CDR3 spans 14 residues. The germline V and J ends were trimmed by 0 bases and 6 bases, with 8 bases remaining between them. CDR1 and CDR2 (germline): MGHRA, YSYEKL. Written as DNA, the CDR3 is TGCGCCAGCAGCCAAGATCGCGGAGCCGGGGAGCTGTTTTTT. Its translation: CASSQDRGAGELFF.